The sequence of this T cell receptor beta chain was determined in a study of T-cell memory formation after mild COVID-19. From the 5' RACE reads, TCRdb called clonotypes with MiXCR, one entry per CDR3 protein. The top ten clones hold 2.4% of a sample with some 210,000 distinct CDR3 sequences, around 20% of them seen once. Sample: PBMCs or a T cell subset sorted from them (not recorded which). The TCR originated in an adult woman who had mild COVID-19 (a few samples of this study predate the infection). Cell type and time point are not known.

The CDR3 loop is CASSRRRVESYNEQFF. CDR3 DNA sequence: TGTGCCAGCAGTCGTCGTCGTGTAGAGTCCTACAATGAGCAGTTCTTC. This sequence joins TRBV2 and TRBJ2-1; unclear D gene. The V end lost 5 bases, the J end lost 1 base, and 15 bases lay between the germline ends. CDR3 length: 16 residues. The germline V gene has CDR1 SNHLY and CDR2 FYNNEI.